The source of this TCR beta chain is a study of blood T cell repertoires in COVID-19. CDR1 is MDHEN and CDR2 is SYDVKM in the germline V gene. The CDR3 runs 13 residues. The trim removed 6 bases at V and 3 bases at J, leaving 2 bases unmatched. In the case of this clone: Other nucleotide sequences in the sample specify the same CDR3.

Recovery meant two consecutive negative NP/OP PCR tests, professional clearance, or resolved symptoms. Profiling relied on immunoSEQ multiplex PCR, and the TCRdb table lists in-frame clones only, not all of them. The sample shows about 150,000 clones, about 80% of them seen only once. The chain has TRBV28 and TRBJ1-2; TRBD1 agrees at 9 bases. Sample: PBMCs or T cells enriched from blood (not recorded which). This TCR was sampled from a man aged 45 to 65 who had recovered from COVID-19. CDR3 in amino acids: CASSWDRDYGYTF. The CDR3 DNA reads TGTGCCAGCAGCTGGGACAGGGACTATGGCTACACCTTC.